This passage covers 20 T cell receptor beta chains from one sample sequenced in a study of cytomegalovirus exposure and HLA in healthy donors. In the PCR, 60 Vbeta and 13 Jbeta primers were used. Method: immunoSEQ multiplex PCR; TCRdb's copy keeps in-frame clones and lacks some. The table lists under 200,000 clones, 55% to 65% of them singletons, with over 2.5% in the top ten. Sequencing used PBMCs. Receptors originate from a man in his forties in good health and CMV-seronegative.

The chain has TRBV5-4 and TRBJ1-2, with 9 nucleotides matching TRBD1. Germline trimming cut 0 bases from V and 4 bases from J; bases unmatched to any gene: 4. CDR1 is SGHNT and CDR2 is YYREEE in the germline V gene (reference sequence). The length of the CDR3 is 15 residues. For the CDR3, the DNA is TGTGCCAGCAGCTTGGATCGGGACAGGGCCTATGGCTACACCTTC. It yields the protein CASSLDRDRAYGYTF.

V and J are TRBV9 and TRBJ2-5, with 11 bases lining up with TRBD2. Per germline, CDR1 SGDLS and CDR2 YYNGEE. Trimming took 0 bases from V and 2 from J; bases not matched to a gene: 3. The CDR3 loop spans 16 amino acids. The DNA of the CDR3 is TGTGCCAGCAGCGTAGATACTAGCGGGAGTCAAGAGACCCAGTACTTC. Protein: CASSVDTSGSQETQYF.

The sample holds one count of this clone. The chain combines TRBV7-9 with TRBJ1-1, with D uncertain. This CDR3 is 13 amino acids long. Germline CDR1 and CDR2: SEHNR and FQNEAQ (reference sequence). Trimming stripped 2 bases from V and 1 base from J, with 5 bases between. This CDR3 is CASSLQENTEAFF. Written as DNA, the CDR3 is TGTGCCAGCAGCTTACAGGAGAACACTGAAGCTTTCTTT.

The chain couples TRBV5-1 to TRBJ1-1; 8 nucleotides line up with TRBD1. Trimming cost V 0 bases and J 6 bases; bases outside gene matches: 7. In germline, CDR1 is SGHRS, CDR2 YFSETQ. The CDR3 runs to 15 residues. This chain's CDR3 is CASSLGTGPSAEAFF. The CDR3 nucleotides read TGCGCCAGCAGCTTGGGGACAGGGCCGTCGGCTGAAGCTTTCTTT.

In this sample, this clone turned up once. The J gene is TRBJ2-7, the V gene TRBV10-3; weak D call: TRBD1 (6 bases). CDR1 is ENHRY, CDR2 SYGVKD, per germline. The CDR3 has 14 residues. Trimming removed 6 bases at V and 0 bases at J, with 12 bases between. The CDR3 region has the DNA TGTGCCATCAGCTTGGGGACAAACTCCTACGAGCAGTACTTC. Translated, it gives CAISLGTNSYEQYF.

This clone was detected only a few times. The chain employs TRBV19 and TRBJ2-1; the D is unclear. Germline V gives CDR1 LNHDA, CDR2 SQIVND (reference sequence). The length of the CDR3 is 13 residues. V dropped 4 bases and J dropped 4 bases, with 8 bases sitting between them. CDR3 in DNA: TGTGCCAGTAGTACTACACAGTACAATGAGCAGTTCTTC. As protein: CASSTTQYNEQFF.

In DNA, the CDR3 is TGCAGCGCCGGTCCCGGGACAGTTACAGATACGCAGTATTTT. This codes for CSAGPGTVTDTQYF. This rearrangement joins TRBV29-1 to TRBJ2-3; 7 nucleotides match TRBD1. The CDR3 sequence is 14 residues long. Losses at the gene ends were 7 bases for V and 3 bases for J; bases not matched to a gene: 10. Looked up from germline, CDR1 is SQVTM and CDR2 is ANQGSEA.

This rearrangement joins TRBV7-2 to TRBJ2-1; 7 bases are shared with TRBD2. This CDR3 region has 16 residues. V gave up 4 bases and J gave up 4 bases; unmatched junction bases: 10. Germline CDR1 SGHTA, CDR2 FQGNSA. CDR3 DNA sequence: TGTGCCAGCAGCTCGAATCGGCATAGCGGGTACAATGAGCAGTTCTTC. Translated, it gives CASSSNRHSGYNEQFF.

The rearrangement links TRBV19 to TRBJ1-2; D is unresolved. Germline V gene lookup returns CDR1 LNHDA and CDR2 SQIVND (reference sequence). Trimming removed 5 bases at V and 5 bases at J, with 12 bases between. The CDR3 contains 13 residues. The CDR3 sequence: CASSPDGEYGYTF. CDR3 bases: TGTGCCAGTAGTCCAGATGGGGAGTATGGCTACACCTTC.

The CDR3 DNA follows: TGTGCCAGCAGCGGGACGGGAGGTAGCACTGAAGCTTTCTTT. Protein sequence: CASSGTGGSTEAFF. The chain is built from TRBV9 and TRBJ1-1; no clear D gene. The CDR3 length is 14 residues. V lost 3 bases and J lost 4, with 13 bases in between. Germline V gene data show CDR1 as SGDLS and CDR2 as YYNGEE.

The chain joins TRBV6-1 to TRBJ2-3; the D gene is possibly TRBD2 (6 bases). Germline V gene sequence: CDR1 MNHNS, CDR2 SASEGT. This CDR3 region has 13 residues. Trimming removed 8 bases at V and 8 bases at J, with 17 bases between. The CDR3 here is CASSTTGAGTQYF. In DNA form, the CDR3 reads TGTGCCAGCTCCACTACGGGAGCGGGTACGCAGTATTTT.

V usage is TRBV9 and J usage is TRBJ2-3; D gene unclear. This CDR3 is built from 13 residues. The germline CDR1 and CDR2 sequences are SGDLS and YYNGEE. The V gene lost 0 bases and the J gene lost 8 bases, with 10 bases spanning the gap. As DNA, the CDR3 is TGTGCCAGCAGCGTAGGAAGTCCGGGTACGCAGTATTTT. This codes for CASSVGSPGTQYF.

A few counts support this clone. The chain links TRBV12-5 to TRBJ1-4; 7 bases agree with TRBD1. CDR3 length: 15 amino acids. V lost 0 bases and J lost 8; bases outside the gene matches: 6. The V gene's germline CDR1 is LGHNT and CDR2 FRNRAP. The CDR3 protein is CASGLVIGDSEKLFF. The CDR3 bases are TGTGCTAGTGGTTTGGTCATAGGGGACAGCGAAAAACTGTTTTTT.

CDR3: CASSYSPSGPTDTQYF. The CDR3 coding sequence is TGTGCCAGCAGTTACTCGCCTAGCGGGCCCACAGATACGCAGTATTTT. The V call is TRBV6-5, the J call TRBJ2-3; TRBD2 matches at 8 bases. The CDR3 runs to 16 residues. The germline gives CDR1 MNHEY, CDR2 SVGAGI. V was clipped by 0 bases and J by 2 bases; unmatched bases: 4.

The chain combines TRBV18 with TRBJ2-4; 7 nucleotides line up with TRBD1. After removal of 3 bases from V and 2 bases from J, the junction contained 10 bases not matched to a gene. CDR3 length equals 17 residues. Germline CDR1 reads KGHSH; CDR2 reads LQKENI. The CDR3 DNA follows: TGTGCCAGCTCACCTCCTCAGGGGGTTCTGACCAAAAACATTCAGTACTTC. Residues: CASSPPQGVLTKNIQYF.

The sample holds a few counts of this clone. The chain carries TRBV18 and TRBJ1-1; 7 bases are shared with TRBD1. Trimming removed 5 bases from V and 0 bases from J; junction bases left unmatched: 6. Germline V gene sequence: CDR1 KGHSH, CDR2 LQKENI. The CDR3 has 15 amino acids. CDR3 loop: CASSVTGEVNTEAFF. For the CDR3, the DNA is TGTGCCAGCTCAGTAACAGGGGAAGTGAACACTGAAGCTTTCTTT.

The chain has TRBV7-9 and TRBJ1-6, with no clear D. In germline, CDR1 is SEHNR, CDR2 FQNEAQ (reference sequence). The CDR3 runs 14 residues. V dropped 5 bases and J dropped 4 bases, with 9 bases sitting between them. In nucleotides, the CDR3 is TGTGCCAGCAGCCCCGGGGATTATAATTCACCCCTCCACTTT. Translation gives CASSPGDYNSPLHF. The full variable domain, completed using reference TRBV7-9 and TRBJ1-6, is DTGVSQNPRHKITKRGQNVTFRCDPISEHNRLYWYRQTLGQGPEFLTYFQNEAQLEKSRLLSDRFSAERPKGSFSTLEIQRTEQGDSAMYLCASSPGDYNSPLHFGNGTRLTVT.

This clone was seen only a few times. The chain employs TRBV2 and TRBJ1-3, with D maybe TRBD1 (5 bases). The CDR3 contains 16 residues. Looked up from germline, CDR1 is SNHLY and CDR2 is FYNNEI. V gave up 4 bases and J gave up 1 base, with 14 bases separating them. CDR3 residues: CASSVRSSGSGNTIYF. DNA for the CDR3: TGTGCCAGCAGTGTTCGTTCGTCAGGGTCTGGAAACACCATATATTTT.

This chain uses TRBV12-5 with TRBJ2-2; D perhaps matches TRBD1 (5 bases). The CDR3 consists of 15 residues. The ends were cut back, 6 bases at V and 3 bases at J, with 14 bases in the middle. Germline CDR1 reads LGHNT; CDR2 reads FRNRAP. CDR3 amino acids: CASGPRQGHTGELFF. CDR3 in DNA: TGTGCTAGTGGCCCTCGGCAGGGCCACACCGGGGAGCTGTTTTTT.

The rearrangement uses TRBV7-3 and TRBJ2-2; D remains ambiguous. Deletions cut 3 bases from V and 1 base from J, with 6 bases between. The CDR3 consists of 14 residues. Germline assignment: CDR1 SGHTA and CDR2 FQGTGA. In DNA form, the CDR3 reads TGTGCCAGCAGCTTTAACGGGAACACCGGGGAGCTGTTTTTT. The encoded protein is CASSFNGNTGELFF.